This T cell receptor beta chain was recorded in a study of blood T cell repertoires in COVID-19. Overall study context: The samples span acute and convalescent COVID-19 from the United States, Italy and Spain. PBMCs, B-cell-depleted T cells, or T cells were the source of the cDNA or gDNA that made up the material.

V lost 6 bases to trimming and J lost 5 bases; unmatched junction nucleotides: 5. The germline gives CDR1 LGHDT, CDR2 YNNKEL (reference sequence). CDR3 size: 14 residues. In the original workflow: The assay estimated nucleated cells by amplifying reference gene primers. TCRdb's table, derived via immunoSEQ multiplex PCR, lists solely in-frame clones and lacks some. The DNA was the basis for D and trimming; V, J and clone size are from that table. The data show 240,000 or so clones, about 70% seen once. This clone was detected once. The clonotype comes from an elderly woman with acute or convalescent COVID-19. Material: peripheral blood. This rearrangement joins TRBV3-1 (or the pseudogene TRBV3-2) to TRBJ2-5; 11 bases are shared with TRBD2. The CDR3 sequence: CASRNSGGAETQYF. The CDR3 DNA sequence: TGTGCCAGCAGGAATAGCGGGGGGGCGGAGACCCAGTACTTC.